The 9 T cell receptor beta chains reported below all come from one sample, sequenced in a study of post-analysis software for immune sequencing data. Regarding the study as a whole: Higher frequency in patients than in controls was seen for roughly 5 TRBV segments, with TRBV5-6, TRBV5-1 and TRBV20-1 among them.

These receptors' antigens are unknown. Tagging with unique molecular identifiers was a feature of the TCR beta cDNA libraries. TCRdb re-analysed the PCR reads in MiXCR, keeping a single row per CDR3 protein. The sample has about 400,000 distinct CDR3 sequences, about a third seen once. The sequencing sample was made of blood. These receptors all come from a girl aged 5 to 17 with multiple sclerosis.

CDR3 sequence: CASSFSGHGYTF. CDR3 coding DNA: TGTGCCAGCAGTTTTTCGGGGCATGGCTACACCTTC. The V gene is TRBV12-3 or TRBV12-4, the J gene TRBJ1-2; D perhaps matches TRBD1 (5 bases). CDR3 length equals 12 residues. The V gene lost 3 bases and the J gene lost 6 bases, with 8 bases spanning the gap.

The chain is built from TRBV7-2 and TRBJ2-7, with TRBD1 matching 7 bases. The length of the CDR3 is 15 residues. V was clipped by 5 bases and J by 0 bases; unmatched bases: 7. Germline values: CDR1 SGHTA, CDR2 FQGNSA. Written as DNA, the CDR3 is TGTGCCAGCAGCCTACAGGGGATAGACTCCTACGAGCAGTACTTC. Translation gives CASSLQGIDSYEQYF.

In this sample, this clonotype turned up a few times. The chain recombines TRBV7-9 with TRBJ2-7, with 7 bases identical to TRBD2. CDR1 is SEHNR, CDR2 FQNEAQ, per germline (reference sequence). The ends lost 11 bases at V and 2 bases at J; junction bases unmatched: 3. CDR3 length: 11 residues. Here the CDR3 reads CAGGGAYEQYF. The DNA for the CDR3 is TGTGCCGGTGGGGGGGCCTACGAGCAGTACTTC.

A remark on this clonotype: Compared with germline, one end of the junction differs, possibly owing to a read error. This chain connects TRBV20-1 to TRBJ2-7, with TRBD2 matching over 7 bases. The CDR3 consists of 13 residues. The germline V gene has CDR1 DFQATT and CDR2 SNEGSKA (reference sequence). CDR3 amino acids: CSARDAGGYEQYF. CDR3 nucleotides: TGCAGCGCTAGAGACGCCGGGGGGTACGAGCAGTACTTC.

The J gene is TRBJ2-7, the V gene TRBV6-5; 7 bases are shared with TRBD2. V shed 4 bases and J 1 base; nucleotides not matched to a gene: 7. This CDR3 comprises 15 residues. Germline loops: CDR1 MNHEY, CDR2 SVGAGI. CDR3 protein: CASSSLSGPSYEQYF. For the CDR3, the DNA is TGTGCCAGCAGTTCCCTTAGCGGGCCATCCTACGAGCAGTACTTC.

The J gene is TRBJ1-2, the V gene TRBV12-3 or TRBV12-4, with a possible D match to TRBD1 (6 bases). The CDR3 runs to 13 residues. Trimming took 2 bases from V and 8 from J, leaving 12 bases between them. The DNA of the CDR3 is TGTGCCAGCAGTTTAACCCAGGGGTCGGGCTACACCTTC. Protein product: CASSLTQGSGYTF.

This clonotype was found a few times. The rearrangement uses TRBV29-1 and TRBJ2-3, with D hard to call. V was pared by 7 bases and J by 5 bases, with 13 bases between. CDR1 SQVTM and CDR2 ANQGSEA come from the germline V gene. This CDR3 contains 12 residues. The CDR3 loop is CSASRNEDTQYF. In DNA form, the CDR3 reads TGCAGCGCCTCACGAAATGAAGATACGCAGTATTTT.

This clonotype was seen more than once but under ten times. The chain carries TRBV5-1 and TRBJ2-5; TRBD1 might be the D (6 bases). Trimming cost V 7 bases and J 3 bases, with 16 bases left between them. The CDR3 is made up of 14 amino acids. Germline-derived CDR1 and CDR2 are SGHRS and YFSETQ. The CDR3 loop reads CASRTTGGEETQYF. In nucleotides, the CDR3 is TGCGCCAGCCGTACGACAGGCGGCGAAGAGACCCAGTACTTC. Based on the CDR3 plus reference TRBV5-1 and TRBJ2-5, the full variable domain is KAGVTQTPRYLIKTRGQQVTLSCSPISGHRSVSWYQQTPGQGLQFLFEYFSETQRNKGNFPGRFSGRQFSNSRSEMNVSTLELGDSALYLCASRTTGGEETQYFGPGTRLLVL.

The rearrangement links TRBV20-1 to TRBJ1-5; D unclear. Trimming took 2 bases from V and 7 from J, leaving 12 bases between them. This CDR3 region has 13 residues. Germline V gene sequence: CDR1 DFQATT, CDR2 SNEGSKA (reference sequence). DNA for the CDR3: TGCAGTGCTAGAATCGGCGTCAACCAGCCCCAGCATTTT. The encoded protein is CSARIGVNQPQHF.